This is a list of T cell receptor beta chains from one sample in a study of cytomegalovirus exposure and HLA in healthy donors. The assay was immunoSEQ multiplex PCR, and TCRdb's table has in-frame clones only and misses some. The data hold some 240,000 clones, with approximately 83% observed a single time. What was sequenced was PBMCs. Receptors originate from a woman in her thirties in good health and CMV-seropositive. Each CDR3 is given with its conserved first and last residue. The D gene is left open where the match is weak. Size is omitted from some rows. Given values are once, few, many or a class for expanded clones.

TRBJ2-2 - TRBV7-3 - CASSFYQGSAELFF TGTGCCAGCAGCTTTTATCAGGGTTCTGCGGAGCTGTTTTTT
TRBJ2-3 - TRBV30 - CAWSTPRGSDTQYF TGTGCCTGGAGTACTCCCCGGGGGTCCGATACGCAGTATTTT
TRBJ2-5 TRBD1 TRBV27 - CAEGAQETQYF TGTGCCGAGGGGGCCCAAGAGACCCAGTACTTC
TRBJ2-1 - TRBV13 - CASSSEGRDRHNEQFF TGTGCCAGCAGCTCCGAGGGGCGGGACCGTCACAATGAGCAGTTCTTC
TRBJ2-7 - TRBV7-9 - CASSSAGQYSYEQYF TGTGCCAGCAGCTCCGCCGGACAGTACTCCTACGAGCAGTACTTC
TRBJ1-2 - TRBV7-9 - CASSLKAGDGYTF TGTGCCAGCAGCTTAAAGGCAGGGGATGGCTACACCTTC
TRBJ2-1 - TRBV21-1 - CASSKKLAGEYNEQFF TGTGCCAGCAGCAAAAAACTAGCGGGAGAGTACAATGAGCAGTTCTTC
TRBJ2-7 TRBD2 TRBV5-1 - CASSLGSGGSYEQYF TGCGCCAGCAGCTTAGGCAGCGGGGGATCGTACGAGCAGTACTTC
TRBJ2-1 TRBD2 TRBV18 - CASSPESGTFNEQFF TGTGCCAGCTCACCAGAAAGCGGGACCTTCAATGAGCAGTTCTTC
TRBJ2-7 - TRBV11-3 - CASSLGEAPDGSDEQYF TGTGCCAGCAGCTTAGGGGAGGCCCCGGACGGGAGCGACGAGCAGTACTTC
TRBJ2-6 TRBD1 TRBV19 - CASSGQGYGANVLTF TGTGCCAGTAGTGGACAGGGTTACGGGGCCAACGTCCTGACTTTC
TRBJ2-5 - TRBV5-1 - CASGRGYQETQYF TGCGCCAGCGGTAGGGGGTACCAAGAGACCCAGTACTTC
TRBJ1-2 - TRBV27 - CASSLFGDYGYTF TGTGCCAGCAGTTTATTCGGTGACTATGGCTACACCTTC
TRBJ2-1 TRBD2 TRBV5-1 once CASSLALAGVSNEQFF TGCGCCAGCAGCTTGGCTCTAGCGGGAGTTTCTAATGAGCAGTTCTTC
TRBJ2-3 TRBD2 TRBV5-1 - CASSKLAGAEADTQYF TGCGCCAGCAGCAAACTAGCGGGGGCAGAGGCAGATACGCAGTATTTT
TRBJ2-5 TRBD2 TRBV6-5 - CASSFRGGETQYF TGTGCCAGCAGTTTCCGGGGGGGAGAGACCCAGTACTTC
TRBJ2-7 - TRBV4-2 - CASSQLADSYEQYF TGTGCCAGCAGCCAACTAGCCGATTCCTACGAGCAGTACTTC
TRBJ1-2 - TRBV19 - CAIDGNYGYTF TGTGCAATCGATGGCAACTATGGCTACACCTTC
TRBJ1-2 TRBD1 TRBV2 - CARTKKVPGRGTDLPLANYGYTF TGTGCCAGAACAAAAAAGGTCCCAGGGCGTGGGACAGATCTACCCCTAGCTAACTATGGCTACACCTTC
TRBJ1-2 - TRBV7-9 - CASSPPSWGGYTF TGTGCCAGCAGCCCGCCGTCCTGGGGCGGCTACACCTTC
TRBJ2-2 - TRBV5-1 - CASSSGGTNTGELFF TGCGCCAGCAGCTCCGGGGGTACGAACACCGGGGAGCTGTTTTTT
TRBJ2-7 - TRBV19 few CASSIITGLGEQYF TGTGCCAGTAGTATTATAACAGGGCTGGGGGAGCAGTACTTC
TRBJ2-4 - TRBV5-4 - CASSFTENLNIQYF TGTGCCAGCAGCTTTACGGAGAACCTAAACATTCAGTACTTC
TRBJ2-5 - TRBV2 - CASSQQGRTETQYF TGTGCCAGCAGCCAACAGGGTCGGACGGAGACCCAGTACTTC
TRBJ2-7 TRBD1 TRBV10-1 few CASSEGTANEQYF TGCGCCAGCAGTGAGGGGACAGCCAACGAGCAGTACTTC
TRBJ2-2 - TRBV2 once CASGGVQSTGELFF TGTGCCAGCGGCGGGGTGCAAAGCACCGGGGAGCTGTTTTTT
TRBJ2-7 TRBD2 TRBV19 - CASSIQAGGPYEQYF TGTGCCAGTAGTATACAAGCGGGAGGGCCCTACGAGCAGTACTTC
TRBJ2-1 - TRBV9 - CASSFRTGELAGRQDNEQFF TGTGCCAGCAGCTTCCGGACAGGGGAGCTAGCGGGGCGACAGGACAATGAGCAGTTCTTC
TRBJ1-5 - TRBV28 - CASDAGSKGQPQHF TGTGCCAGTGACGCAGGGTCCAAGGGTCAGCCCCAGCATTTT
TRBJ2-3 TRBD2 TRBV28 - CASRGAGGTDTQYF TGTGCCAGCAGAGGAGCGGGAGGAACAGATACGCAGTATTTT
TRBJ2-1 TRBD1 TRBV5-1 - CASSLGQGYSNEQFF TGCGCCAGCAGCTTGGGACAGGGCTATTCCAATGAGCAGTTCTTC
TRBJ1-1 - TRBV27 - CASSSTGKLNTEAFF TGTGCCAGCAGTTCCACAGGCAAGCTGAACACTGAAGCTTTCTTT
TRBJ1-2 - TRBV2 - CASSEGQGWGYTF TGTGCCAGCAGTGAAGGGCAGGGCTGGGGCTACACCTTC
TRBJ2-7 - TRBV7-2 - CASSFGAYEQYF TGTGCCAGCAGCTTCGGGGCCTACGAGCAGTACTTC
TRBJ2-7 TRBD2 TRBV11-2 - CASSLVAGLSDEQYF TGTGCCAGCAGCCTCGTAGCGGGACTTTCGGACGAGCAGTACTTC
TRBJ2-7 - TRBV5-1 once CASSGGLKTGARIYEQYF TGCGCCAGCAGCGGGGGGCTTAAAACAGGGGCGAGAATCTACGAGCAGTACTTC
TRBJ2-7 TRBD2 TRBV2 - CASRKAREGQYEQYF TGTGCCAGCAGGAAGGCGCGGGAGGGCCAATACGAGCAGTACTTC
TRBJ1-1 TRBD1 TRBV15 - CATSTQGDTEAFF TGTGCCACCAGCACCCAGGGGGACACTGAAGCTTTCTTT
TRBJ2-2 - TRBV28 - CASSLSGGGELFF TGTGCCAGCAGTTTATCGGGTGGGGGGGAGCTGTTTTTT
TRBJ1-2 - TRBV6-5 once CASSGGLYGYTF TGTGCCAGCAGTGGCGGCCTCTATGGCTACACCTTC
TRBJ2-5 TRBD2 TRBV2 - CASSYGLAVQETQYF TGTGCCAGCAGTTACGGACTAGCGGTTCAAGAGACCCAGTACTTC
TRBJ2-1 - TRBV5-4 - CASSFGGSEQFF TGTGCCAGCAGCTTTGGGGGGTCTGAGCAGTTCTTC
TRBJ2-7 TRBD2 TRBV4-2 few CASSQRLAGAYEQYF TGTGCCAGCAGCCAAAGACTAGCGGGAGCCTACGAGCAGTACTTC
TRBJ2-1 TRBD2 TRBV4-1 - CASSQLAGEMHNEQFF TGCGCCAGCAGCCAATTAGCGGGAGAGATGCACAATGAGCAGTTCTTC
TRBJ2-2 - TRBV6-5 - CASRTSGGTGELFF TGTGCCAGCAGAACCTCTGGAGGGACCGGGGAGCTGTTTTTT